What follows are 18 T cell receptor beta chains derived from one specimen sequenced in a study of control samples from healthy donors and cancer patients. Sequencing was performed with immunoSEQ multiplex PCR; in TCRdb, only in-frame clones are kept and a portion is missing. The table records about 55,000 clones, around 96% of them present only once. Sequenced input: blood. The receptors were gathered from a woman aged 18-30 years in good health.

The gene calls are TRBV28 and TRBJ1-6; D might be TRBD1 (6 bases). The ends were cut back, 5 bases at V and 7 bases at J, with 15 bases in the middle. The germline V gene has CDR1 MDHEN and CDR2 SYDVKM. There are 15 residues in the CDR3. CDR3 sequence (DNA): TGTGCCAGCAGTAAGGACAGTACCATCAATTCACCCCTCCACTTT. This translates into CASSKDSTINSPLHF.

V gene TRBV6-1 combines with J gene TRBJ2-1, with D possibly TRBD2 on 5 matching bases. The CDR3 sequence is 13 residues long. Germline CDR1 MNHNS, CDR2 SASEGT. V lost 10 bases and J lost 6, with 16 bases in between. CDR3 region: CATARGVSNEQFF. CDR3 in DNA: TGTGCCACCGCCCGGGGAGTTTCCAATGAGCAGTTCTTC.

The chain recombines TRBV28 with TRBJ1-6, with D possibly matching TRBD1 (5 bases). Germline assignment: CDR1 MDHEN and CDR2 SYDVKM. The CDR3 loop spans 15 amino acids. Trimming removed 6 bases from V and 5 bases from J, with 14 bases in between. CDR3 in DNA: TGTGCCAGCAGCCCTGGGACGGCCGATAATTCACCCCTCCACTTT. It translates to CASSPGTADNSPLHF.

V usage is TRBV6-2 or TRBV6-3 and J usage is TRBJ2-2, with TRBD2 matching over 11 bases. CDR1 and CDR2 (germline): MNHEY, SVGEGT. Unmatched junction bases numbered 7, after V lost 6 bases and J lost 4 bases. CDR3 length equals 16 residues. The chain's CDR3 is CASSQGTSGGTGELFF. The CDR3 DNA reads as TGTGCCAGCAGCCAAGGAACTAGCGGGGGCACCGGGGAGCTGTTTTTT.

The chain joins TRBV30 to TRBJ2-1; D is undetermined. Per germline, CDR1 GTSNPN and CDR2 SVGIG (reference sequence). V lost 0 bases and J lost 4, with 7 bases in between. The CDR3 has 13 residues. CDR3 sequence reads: CAWSVQLYNEQFF. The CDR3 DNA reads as TGTGCCTGGAGTGTACAACTTTACAATGAGCAGTTCTTC.

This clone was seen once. As DNA, the CDR3 is TGTGCCAGCAGTATACAGGGGTACCGTTGGAACACTGAAGCTTTCTTT. This codes for CASSIQGYRWNTEAFF. The chain recombines TRBV6-8 with TRBJ1-1; 7 bases are a match to TRBD1. Trimming at V came to 5 bases and at J to 1 base, leaving 10 bases not matched to a gene. Germline values: CDR1 MNHGY, CDR2 SAAAGT. This CDR3 is built from 16 residues.

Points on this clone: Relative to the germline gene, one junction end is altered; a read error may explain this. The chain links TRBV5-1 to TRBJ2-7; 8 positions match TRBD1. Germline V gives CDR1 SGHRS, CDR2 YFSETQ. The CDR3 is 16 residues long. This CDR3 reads CASSQEPGTGPLEANF. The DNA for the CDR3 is TGCGCCAGCAGCCAAGAACCCGGGACAGGCCCACTTGAAGCGAACTTC.

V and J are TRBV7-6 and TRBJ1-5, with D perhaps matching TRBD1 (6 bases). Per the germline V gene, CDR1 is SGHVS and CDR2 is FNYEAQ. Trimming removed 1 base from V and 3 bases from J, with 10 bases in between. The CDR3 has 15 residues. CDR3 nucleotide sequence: TGTGCCAGCAGCTTAGGAACAGGGTTCAATCAGCCCCAGCATTTT. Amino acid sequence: CASSLGTGFNQPQHF.

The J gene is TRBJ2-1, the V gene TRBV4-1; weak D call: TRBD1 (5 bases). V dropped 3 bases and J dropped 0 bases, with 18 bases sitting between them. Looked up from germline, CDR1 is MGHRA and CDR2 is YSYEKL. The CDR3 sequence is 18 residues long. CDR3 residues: CASSQVGLGRSSYNEQFF. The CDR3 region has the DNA TGCGCCAGCAGCCAGGTTGGGTTGGGGCGGAGCTCCTACAATGAGCAGTTCTTC.

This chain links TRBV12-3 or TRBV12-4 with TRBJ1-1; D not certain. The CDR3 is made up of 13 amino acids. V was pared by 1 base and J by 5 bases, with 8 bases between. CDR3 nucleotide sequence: TGTGCCAGCAGTTTAGAAGCAAATACTGAAGCTTTCTTT. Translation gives CASSLEANTEAFF.

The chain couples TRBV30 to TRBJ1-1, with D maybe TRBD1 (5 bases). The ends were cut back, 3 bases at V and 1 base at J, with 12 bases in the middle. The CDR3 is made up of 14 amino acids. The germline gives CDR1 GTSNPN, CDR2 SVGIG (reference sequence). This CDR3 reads CAWRGDRSNTEAFF. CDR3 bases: TGTGCCTGGAGGGGCGACAGATCGAACACTGAAGCTTTCTTT. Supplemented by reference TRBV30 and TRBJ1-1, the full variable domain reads SQTIHQWPATLVQPVGSPLSLECTVEGTSNPNLYWYRQAAGRGLQLLFYSVGIGQISSEVPQNLSASRPQDRQFILSSKKLLLSDSGFYLCAWRGDRSNTEAFFGQGTRLTVV.

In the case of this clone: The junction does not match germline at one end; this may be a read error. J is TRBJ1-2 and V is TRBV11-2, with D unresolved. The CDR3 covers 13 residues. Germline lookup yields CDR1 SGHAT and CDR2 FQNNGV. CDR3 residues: CAGSLEDGTGYTF. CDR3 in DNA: TGTGCCGGCAGCTTAGAAGACGGAACGGGCTACACCTTC.

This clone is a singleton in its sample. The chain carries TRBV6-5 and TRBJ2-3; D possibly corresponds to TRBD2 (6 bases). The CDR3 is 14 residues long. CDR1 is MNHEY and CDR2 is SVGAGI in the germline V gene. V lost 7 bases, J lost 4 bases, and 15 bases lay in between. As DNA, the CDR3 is TGTGCCAGCACACACGGGGGAGGACCAGATACGCAGTATTTT. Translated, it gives CASTHGGGPDTQYF.

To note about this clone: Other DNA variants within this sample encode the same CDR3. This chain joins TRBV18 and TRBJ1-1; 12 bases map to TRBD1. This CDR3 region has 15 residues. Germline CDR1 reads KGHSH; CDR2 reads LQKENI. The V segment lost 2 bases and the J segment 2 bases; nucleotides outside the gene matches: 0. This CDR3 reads CASSPGTGGNTEAFF. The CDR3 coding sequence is TGTGCCAGCTCACCAGGGACAGGGGGCAACACTGAAGCTTTCTTT. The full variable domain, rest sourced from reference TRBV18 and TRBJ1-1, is NAGVMQNPRHLVRRRGQEARLRCSPMKGHSHVYWYRQLPEEGLKFMVYLQKENIIDESGMPKERFSAEFPKEGPSILRIQQVVRGDSAAYFCASSPGTGGNTEAFFGQGTRLTVV.

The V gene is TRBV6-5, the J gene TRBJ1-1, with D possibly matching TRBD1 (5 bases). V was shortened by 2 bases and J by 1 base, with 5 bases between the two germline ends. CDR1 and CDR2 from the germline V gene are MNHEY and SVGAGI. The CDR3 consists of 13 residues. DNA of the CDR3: TGTGCCAGCAGTTACGGGGGGAACACTGAAGCTTTCTTT. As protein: CASSYGGNTEAFF.

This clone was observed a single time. CDR3 region: CASSPGLAGAFSYEQYF. The CDR3, as DNA: TGTGCCAGTAGTCCCGGACTAGCGGGGGCCTTCTCCTACGAGCAGTACTTC. This chain connects TRBV19 to TRBJ2-7; 13 bases are shared with TRBD2. CDR1 and CDR2 (germline): LNHDA, SQIVND (reference sequence). The V segment lost 5 bases and the J segment 0 bases; nucleotides outside the gene matches: 7. The CDR3 totals 17 residues. The complete variable domain, with remaining parts taken from reference TRBV19 and TRBJ2-7, reads DGGITQSPKYLFRKEGQNVTLSCEQNLNHDAMYWYRQDPGQGLRLIYYSQIVNDFQKGDIAEGYSVSREKKESFPLTVTSAQKNPTAFYLCASSPGLAGAFSYEQYFGPGTRLTVT.

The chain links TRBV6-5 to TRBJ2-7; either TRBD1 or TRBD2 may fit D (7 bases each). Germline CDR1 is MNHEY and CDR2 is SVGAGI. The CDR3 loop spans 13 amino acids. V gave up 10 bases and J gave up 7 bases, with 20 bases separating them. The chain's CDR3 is CATGGTATREQYF. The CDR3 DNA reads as TGTGCCACCGGGGGGACAGCGACTAGAGAGCAGTACTTC.

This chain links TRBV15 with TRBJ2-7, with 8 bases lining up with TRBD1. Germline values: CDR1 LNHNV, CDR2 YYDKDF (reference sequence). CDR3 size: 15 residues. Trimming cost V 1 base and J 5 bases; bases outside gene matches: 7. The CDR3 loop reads CATSRVRTGLDEQYF. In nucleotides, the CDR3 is TGTGCCACCAGCAGAGTCCGGACAGGGTTGGACGAGCAGTACTTC.